This TCR beta chain came from a study of Ad26.COV2.S vaccination and SARS-CoV-2 variants. Overall study findings and caveats: People given the vaccine had a wider spike-specific TCR breadth than placebo recipients did.

Trimming shortened V by 5 bases and J by 5 bases, and 9 bases separated the two germline ends. The CDR3 has 12 residues. Germline V CDR1 and CDR2: SEHNR, FQNEAQ (reference sequence). Repertoires were generated with immunoSEQ multiplex PCR, while TCRdb's copy carries only in-frame clones and drops some. The sample consists of about 390,000 clones, around 92% of them appearing once. A remark on this clone: Its cognate antigen is unknown.

Treatment specified: some 20 received Ad26.COV2.S at low or high dose, single or two shots; several received placebo; per-sample allocation not given. Samples analyzed were those drawn on day 63 after the first vaccine or placebo injection. Boston provided a donor who was an adult aged 18-55 years. Participants' vaccine, an Ad26 vector, delivered Wuhan-strain SARS-CoV-2 spike. Source: peripheral blood, taken in a trial of Ad26.COV2.S vaccine versus placebo. The rearrangement links TRBV7-9 to TRBJ1-1, with D unresolved. The clonotype was recovered from a person between 18 and 60 years old who received the Ad26.COV2.S COVID-19 vaccine or a placebo. CDR3 residues: CASSPRITEAFF. The CDR3 bases are TGTGCCAGCAGCCCGCGGATTACTGAAGCTTTCTTT.